This T cell receptor beta chain derives from a study of metastatic and nonmetastatic thyroid tumors. Study background: Repertoires from blood and tumor or nodule tissue of malignant and benign thyroid patients were compared. Notes on the study in general: It was reported that TCR beta diversity was significantly higher in malignant thyroid tumors than benign nodules, in blood and tumor.

V lost 10 bases, J lost 3 bases, and 16 bases lay in between. The CDR3 is made up of 13 amino acids. CDR1 ENHRY and CDR2 SYGVKD come from the germline V gene. Authors' processing steps: The authors used CDR3 differences across clinicopathological groups to build a distant-metastasis classifier for papillary thyroid cancer. TCRdb recomputed clones from the PCR reads via MiXCR. The V and J calls were not made by the authors but by TCRdb's processing. The sample holds tens of thousands of clones, roughly 16% seen once. At least ten counts were recorded for this clone. The antigen remains unidentified. Before thyroid surgery, none of the patients had received any treatment.

Sequencing was carried out using blood. The origin of this receptor is a female donor with papillary thyroid cancer or a benign thyroid nodule (not recorded which). Some clones in this sample may be carry-over from other donors' samples. This chain joins TRBV10-3 and TRBJ2-7, with a possible D match to TRBD2 (6 bases). CDR3 nucleotide sequence: TGTGCCACCCGGGACTTTGGCGGCTACGAGCAGTACTTC. Translation gives CATRDFGGYEQYF.